This T cell receptor beta chain was captured by sequencing in a study of CD8+ T cells in alopecia areata. Study conclusions and caveats: Especially in alopecia totalis/universalis, lesional scalp showed greater clonality than normal scalp did. Sequencing of scalp tissue also captures the resident alphabeta T cells of normal skin.

This CDR3 is 15 amino acids long. CDR1 is MNHEY and CDR2 is SMNVEV in the germline V gene (reference sequence). V dropped 4 bases and J dropped 1; count of bases not matched to a gene: 6. RNA was isolated and reverse transcribed to cDNA, the sequencing template. Using immunoSEQ multiplex PCR, the repertoire was profiled, and TCRdb retains in-frame clones only, with some absent. The sample yields around 97,000 clones, 55% seen once. Separation by sorting yielded CD4+ and CD8+ T cells from PBMCs. Details on this clone: Its antigen remains unidentified.

This clonotype was sampled from a human donor in good health. Specimen: CD4+ T cells sorted from blood. The chain joins TRBV27 to TRBJ2-5; 7 bases match TRBD2. The CDR3 protein is CASSSAGAAQETQYF. CDR3 in DNA: TGTGCCAGCAGTTCGGCGGGAGCGGCCCAAGAGACCCAGTACTTC.